This T cell receptor (beta chain) was captured in a study of OX40 agonist ivuxolimab in advanced cancers. About the study: Partial responses were observed in three patients, of whom one had hepatocellular carcinoma and two had cutaneous melanoma.

Sequencing used immunoSEQ multiplex PCR; TCRdb keeps in-frame clones, though not all of them. Of 50,000 to 55,000 clones in the sample, over 70% were seen once. The CDR3 has 13 amino acids. V gave up 4 bases and J gave up 7 bases, with 13 bases separating them. CDR1 and CDR2 from the germline V gene are MNHEY and SVGAGI. The receptor was isolated from an adult with an advanced solid tumor such as melanoma, head and neck, liver or kidney cancer. The material sequenced was CD4+ or CD8+ T cells sorted from blood, taken in a trial of the OX40 agonist ivuxolimab. V and J are TRBV6-5 and TRBJ1-1; no clear D gene. This chain's CDR3 is CASSFLTGFEAFF. The CDR3 coding sequence is TGTGCCAGCAGTTTCTTAACGGGGTTTGAAGCTTTCTTT.